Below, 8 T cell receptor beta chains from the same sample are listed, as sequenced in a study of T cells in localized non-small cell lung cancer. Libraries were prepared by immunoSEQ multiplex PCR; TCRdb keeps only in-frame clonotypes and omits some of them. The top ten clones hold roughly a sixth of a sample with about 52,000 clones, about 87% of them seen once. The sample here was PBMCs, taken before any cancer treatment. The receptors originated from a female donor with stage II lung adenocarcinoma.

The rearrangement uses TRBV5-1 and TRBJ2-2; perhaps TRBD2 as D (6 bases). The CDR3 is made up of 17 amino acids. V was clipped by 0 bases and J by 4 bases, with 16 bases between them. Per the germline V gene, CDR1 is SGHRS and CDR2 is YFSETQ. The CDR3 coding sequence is TGCGCCAGCAGCTTGGGGCGTACAGACGGGGGCACCGGGGAGCTGTTTTTT. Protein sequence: CASSLGRTDGGTGELFF.

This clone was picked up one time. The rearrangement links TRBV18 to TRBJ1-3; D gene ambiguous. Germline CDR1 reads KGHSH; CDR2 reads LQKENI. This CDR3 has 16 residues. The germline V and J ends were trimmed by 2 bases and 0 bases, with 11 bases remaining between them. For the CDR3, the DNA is TGTGCCAGCTCACCAGACGTCCCTAGCTCTGGAAACACCATATATTTT. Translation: CASSPDVPSSGNTIYF.

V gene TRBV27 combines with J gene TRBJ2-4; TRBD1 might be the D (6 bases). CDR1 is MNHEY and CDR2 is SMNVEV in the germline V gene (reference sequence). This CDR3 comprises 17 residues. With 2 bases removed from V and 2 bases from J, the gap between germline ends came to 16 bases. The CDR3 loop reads CASSLDRGMDSKNIQYF. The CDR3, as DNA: TGTGCCAGCAGTTTAGATAGGGGGATGGATTCCAAAAACATTCAGTACTTC.

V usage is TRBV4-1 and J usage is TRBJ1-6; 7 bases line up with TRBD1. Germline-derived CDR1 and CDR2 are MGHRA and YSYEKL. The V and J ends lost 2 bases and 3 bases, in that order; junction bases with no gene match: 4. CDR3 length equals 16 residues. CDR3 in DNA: TGCGCCAGCAGCCAACCCCGACAGGGCTATAATTCACCCCTCCACTTT. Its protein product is CASSQPRQGYNSPLHF.

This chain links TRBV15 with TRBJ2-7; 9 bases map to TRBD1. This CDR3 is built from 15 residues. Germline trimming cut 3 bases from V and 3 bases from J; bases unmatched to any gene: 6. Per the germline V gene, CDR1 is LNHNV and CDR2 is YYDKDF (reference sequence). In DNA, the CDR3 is TGTGCCACCAGCAGGGGACAGGGAATTGACTACGAGCAGTACTTC. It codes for CATSRGQGIDYEQYF.

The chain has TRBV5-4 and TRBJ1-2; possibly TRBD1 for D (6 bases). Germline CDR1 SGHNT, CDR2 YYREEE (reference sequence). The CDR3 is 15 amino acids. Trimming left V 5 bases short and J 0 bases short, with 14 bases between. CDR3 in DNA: TGTGCCAGCAGAGATTCACAGGGCTCTAACTATGGCTACACCTTC. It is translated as CASRDSQGSNYGYTF.

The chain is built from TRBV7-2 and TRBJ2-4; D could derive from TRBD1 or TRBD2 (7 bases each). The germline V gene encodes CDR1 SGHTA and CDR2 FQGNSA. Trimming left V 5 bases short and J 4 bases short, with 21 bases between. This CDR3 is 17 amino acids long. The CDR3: CASSPNYYRGGKNIQYF. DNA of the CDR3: TGTGCCAGCAGCCCTAATTATTACAGGGGAGGGAAAAACATTCAGTACTTC.

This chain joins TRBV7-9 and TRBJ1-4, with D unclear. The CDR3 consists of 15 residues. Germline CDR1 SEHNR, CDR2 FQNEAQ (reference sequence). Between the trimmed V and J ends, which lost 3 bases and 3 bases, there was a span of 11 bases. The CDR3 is CASSLGLGSNEKLFF. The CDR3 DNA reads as TGTGCCAGCAGCTTGGGGTTGGGGTCTAATGAAAAACTGTTTTTT.